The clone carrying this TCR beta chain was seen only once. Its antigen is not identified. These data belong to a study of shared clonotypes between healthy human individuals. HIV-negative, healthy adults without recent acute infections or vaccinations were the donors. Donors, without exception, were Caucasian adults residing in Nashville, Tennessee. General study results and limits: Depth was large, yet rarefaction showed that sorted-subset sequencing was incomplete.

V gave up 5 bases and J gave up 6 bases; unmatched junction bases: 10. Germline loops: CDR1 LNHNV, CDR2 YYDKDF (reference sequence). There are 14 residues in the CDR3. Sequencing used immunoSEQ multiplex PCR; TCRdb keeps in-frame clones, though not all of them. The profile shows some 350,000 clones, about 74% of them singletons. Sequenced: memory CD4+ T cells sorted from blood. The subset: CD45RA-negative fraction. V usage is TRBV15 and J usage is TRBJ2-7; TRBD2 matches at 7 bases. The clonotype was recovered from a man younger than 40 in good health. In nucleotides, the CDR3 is TGTGCCACCAGCGTAAGCGGGACCTCTGTCGAGCAGTACTTC. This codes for CATSVSGTSVEQYF.